The 19 T cell receptor beta chains in this list originate from one sample, sequenced in a study of human T cells and chemical hapten exposure. TCRdb reprocessed the RACE reads via MiXCR and lists one record per CDR3 protein. The repertoire holds under 40,000 distinct CDR3 sequences, with around 6.4% as singletons. Time point denoted: patch test 1, 2 weeks after DPC sensitization. Treatment: therapeutic diphenylcyclopropenone sensitization with weekly scalp DPC. Total RNA extraction was carried out from unfractionated whole blood. This material consisted of whole blood, taken in connection with sensitization to the hapten diphenylcyclopropenone (DPC). The receptor set was obtained from a woman between 25 and 40 years old with alopecia areata. Some clones in this sample may be carry-over from other donors' samples.

This clonotype was seen at least ten times. The CDR3 nucleotides read TGCAGTGCTAGGAAGTATTCAGTGCCCGAGCAGTACTTC. It specifies CSARKYSVPEQYF. This chain uses TRBV20-1 with TRBJ2-7; unclear D gene. The V gene lost 3 bases and the J gene lost 6 bases, with 15 bases spanning the gap. CDR1 is DFQATT, CDR2 SNEGSKA, per germline (reference sequence). The CDR3 is 13 residues long.

This clonotype was found many times. The genes are TRBV10-3 and TRBJ2-2; 11 nucleotides align to TRBD2. Germline CDR1 is ENHRY and CDR2 is SYGVKD. The junction had 8 bases not matched to a gene; V was cut back by 4 bases and J by 1 base. CDR3 length: 18 residues. As DNA, the CDR3 is TGTGCCATCAGTGCCCTGGATCTAGCGGGGGGGAACACCGGGGAGCTGTTTTTT. Translated: CAISALDLAGGNTGELFF.

The rearrangement joins TRBV20-1 to TRBJ2-3; 7 positions agree with TRBD2. V trimming: 6 bases; J trimming: 1 base; junction bases outside the gene matches: 7. This CDR3 contains 14 residues. Germline V gene lookup returns CDR1 DFQATT and CDR2 SNEGSKA (reference sequence). The CDR3 sequence is CSAPPSGGTDTQYF. CDR3 sequence (DNA): TGCAGTGCGCCCCCCAGCGGGGGCACAGATACGCAGTATTTT.

In this sample, this clonotype turned up a few times. The chain joins TRBV5-4 to TRBJ1-4, with D possibly being TRBD1 (5 bases). The CDR3 runs 13 residues. Germline V lookup: CDR1 SGHNT, CDR2 YYREEE (reference sequence). Between the trimmed V and J ends, which lost 2 bases and 8 bases, there was a span of 10 bases. The CDR3: CASSLVGDEKLFF. The CDR3 DNA sequence: TGTGCCAGCAGCTTAGTAGGGGACGAAAAACTGTTTTTT.

At least ten counts were recorded for this clonotype. This chain's CDR3 is CASNPGTGQGIYYEQYF. For the CDR3, the DNA is TGTGCCAGCAACCCGGGGACAGGACAGGGGATATACTACGAGCAGTACTTC. V and J are TRBV5-4 and TRBJ2-7, with 9 bases matching TRBD1. J was trimmed by 3 bases and V by 6 bases; bases with no gene match: 16. Germline assignment: CDR1 SGHNT and CDR2 YYREEE (reference sequence). The CDR3 consists of 17 residues.

This clonotype was seen many times. The CDR3 region has the DNA TGTGCCAGCAGTGAAGCCGGGACTCCCCTCGAGACCCAGTACTTC. As protein: CASSEAGTPLETQYF. The chain couples TRBV6-1 to TRBJ2-5, with D possibly matching TRBD2 (6 bases). The V gene's germline CDR1 is MNHNS and CDR2 SASEGT. This CDR3 region has 15 residues. V dropped 0 bases and J dropped 5 bases, with 13 bases sitting between them.

This chain connects TRBV19 to TRBJ1-5, with TRBD1 as a possible D gene (5 bases). The CDR3 is 14 residues long. CDR1 and CDR2 (germline): LNHDA, SQIVND (reference sequence). Trimming shortened V by 3 bases and J by 7 bases, and 13 bases separated the two germline ends. CDR3 in DNA: TGTGCCAGTAGTATCTCCCAGGGTGAGCAGCCCCAGCATTTT. Translating it yields CASSISQGEQPQHF.

This clonotype was detected many times. The J gene is TRBJ2-2, the V gene TRBV12-3 or TRBV12-4, with 9 nucleotides matching TRBD1. This CDR3 contains 16 residues. V dropped 1 base and J dropped 4; count of bases not matched to a gene: 4. The CDR3 loop is CASSLGTGVGTGELFF. CDR3 in DNA: TGTGCCAGCAGTTTAGGGACAGGGGTCGGCACCGGGGAGCTGTTTTTT.

The sample holds many counts of this clonotype. The chain employs TRBV2 and TRBJ1-2, with D unresolved. Germline-derived CDR1 and CDR2 are SNHLY and FYNNEI. CDR3 length equals 13 residues. Trimming removed 1 base at V and 3 bases at J, with 6 bases between. Here the CDR3 DNA reads TGTGCCAGCAGTGAAGGTGCGGACTATGGCTACACCTTC. This gives the protein CASSEGADYGYTF. Full variable domain (remainder filled in from reference TRBV2 and TRBJ1-2): EPEVTQTPSHQVTQMGQEVILRCVPISNHLYFYWYRQILGQKVEFLVSFYNNEISEKSEIFDDQFSVERPDGSNFTLKIRSTKLEDSAMYFCASSEGADYGYTFGSGTRLTVV.

The rearrangement uses TRBV27 and TRBJ1-1, with TRBD1 matching 8 bases. V was clipped by 1 base and J by 3 bases; unmatched bases: 10. The CDR3 is 17 residues long. From germline, CDR1 is MNHEY and CDR2 SMNVEV (reference sequence). CDR3 bases: TGTGCCAGCAGTTTATGGCAGGGGGCGGTGAGGGACACTGAAGCTTTCTTT. Its protein product is CASSLWQGAVRDTEAFF.

The table lists this clonotype with many counts. The chain uses TRBV12-3 or TRBV12-4 and TRBJ2-4; 8 bases are a match to TRBD2. V dropped 5 bases and J dropped 5; count of bases not matched to a gene: 5. The CDR3 runs to 14 residues. The CDR3 nucleotides are TGTGCCAGCAGTCCTGGACTAGCTCAAAACATTCAGTACTTC. Its protein product is CASSPGLAQNIQYF.

This clonotype was seen only a few times. This rearrangement joins TRBV3-1 to TRBJ2-5, with 9 bases lining up with TRBD2. This CDR3 has 15 residues. V lost 1 base to trimming and J lost 7 bases; unmatched junction nucleotides: 7. CDR1 LGHDT and CDR2 YNNKEL come from the germline V gene (reference sequence). CDR3 sequence (DNA): TGTGCCAGCAGCCAAGTAGCGGGGGACACAGGGACCCAGTACTTC. Amino acid sequence: CASSQVAGDTGTQYF.

This chain joins TRBV30 and TRBJ2-3, with 7 bases lining up with TRBD1. Per the germline V gene, CDR1 is GTSNPN and CDR2 is SVGIG (reference sequence). This CDR3 is 15 amino acids long. The ends lost 0 bases at V and 5 bases at J; junction bases unmatched: 8. In DNA, the CDR3 is TGTGCCTGGAGTGTACTATGGGACAGTGGAGATACGCAGTATTTT. Residues: CAWSVLWDSGDTQYF.

The rearrangement joins TRBV5-1 to TRBJ2-7, with 9 positions matching TRBD1. The germline V gene has CDR1 SGHRS and CDR2 YFSETQ. After removal of 0 bases from V and 1 base from J, the junction contained 2 bases not matched to a gene. This CDR3 is built from 15 residues. CDR3 bases: TGCGCCAGCAGCTTGGCCGGGACAGGGTCCTACGAGCAGTACTTC. As protein: CASSLAGTGSYEQYF.

Points on this clonotype: Given a much more abundant clone one base away, this may be a read error. The CDR3 spells CASSLAGGATQPQHF. As DNA, the CDR3 is TGTGCCAGCAGCTTAGCAGGGGGCGCGACTCAGCCCCAGCATTTT. The chain has TRBV7-2 and TRBJ1-5; 7 positions agree with TRBD1. Germline V gene lookup returns CDR1 SGHTA and CDR2 FQGNSA. The CDR3 contains 15 residues. Unmatched junction bases numbered 5, after V lost 0 bases and J lost 6 bases.

The rearrangement links TRBV27 to TRBJ2-5, with D perhaps TRBD1 or TRBD2 (6 bases each). Germline assignment: CDR1 MNHEY and CDR2 SMNVEV (reference sequence). The CDR3 consists of 14 residues. V was cut by 3 bases and J by 2 bases, with 10 bases left in between. CDR3 bases: TGTGCCAGCAGTTTGGGGGGCCAACAAGAGACCCAGTACTTC. Its translation is CASSLGGQQETQYF.

This clonotype has at least ten counts. The chain links TRBV3-1 to TRBJ2-3; perhaps TRBD2 as D (6 bases). Germline CDR1 and CDR2: LGHDT and YNNKEL (reference sequence). V lost 0 bases, J lost 0 bases, and 13 bases lay in between. The CDR3 is made up of 17 amino acids. CDR3 residues: CASSQDAPGTSTDTQYF. CDR3 in DNA: TGTGCCAGCAGCCAAGATGCTCCGGGGACTAGCACAGATACGCAGTATTTT.

This clonotype appeared many times. The V call is TRBV12-3 or TRBV12-4, the J call TRBJ1-6; D gene uncertain. The CDR3 runs 14 residues. Deletions cut 6 bases from V and 5 bases from J, with 11 bases between. DNA for the CDR3: TGTGCCAGCAGCAAGGACGGGAATAATTCACCCCTCCACTTT. Translation: CASSKDGNNSPLHF.

This clonotype has more than one count but fewer than ten. J is TRBJ2-7 and V is TRBV5-4, with a weak D call TRBD1 (6 bases). The length of the CDR3 is 14 residues. The germline V gene has CDR1 SGHNT and CDR2 YYREEE (reference sequence). The V gene lost 0 bases and the J gene lost 2 bases, with 9 bases spanning the gap. The CDR3 reads CASSLGQDPYEQYF. DNA for the CDR3: TGTGCCAGCAGCTTGGGACAGGACCCCTACGAGCAGTACTTC.